The entry that follows covers one T cell receptor beta chain sequence. The antigen is undetermined. The method was immunoSEQ multiplex PCR; TCRdb's version includes in-frame clones alone and lacks a portion of them. The sample contains more than 150,000 clones, about nine tenths of which appear only once. CDR1 and CDR2 (germline): SNHLY, FYNNEI. The CDR3 length is 16 residues. V dropped 3 bases and J dropped 2; count of bases not matched to a gene: 3. Second-dose groups at about 4 or about 12 weeks were pooled. The source of the sample is a study of T cell responses to AZD1222 COVID-19 vaccine. Study conclusions and caveats: Researchers report vaccine-associated CD4 TCRs spanning spike, with dominance at 160-218 and 743-854. Most donors were white British, females outnumbered males, and clonal diversity was possibly underestimated. Only a handful of AZD1222 recipients, roughly six in all, had baseline seropositivity.

V is TRBV2 and J is TRBJ2-7, with 14 positions matching TRBD2. The sample here was peripheral blood, taken 28 days after the second AZD1222 dose. This receptor was taken from an adult who received the AZD1222 COVID-19 vaccine. The CDR3 sequence: CASSDPGLAGAYEQYF. The CDR3 DNA reads TGTGCCAGCAGTGATCCGGGACTAGCGGGGGCCTACGAGCAGTACTTC.